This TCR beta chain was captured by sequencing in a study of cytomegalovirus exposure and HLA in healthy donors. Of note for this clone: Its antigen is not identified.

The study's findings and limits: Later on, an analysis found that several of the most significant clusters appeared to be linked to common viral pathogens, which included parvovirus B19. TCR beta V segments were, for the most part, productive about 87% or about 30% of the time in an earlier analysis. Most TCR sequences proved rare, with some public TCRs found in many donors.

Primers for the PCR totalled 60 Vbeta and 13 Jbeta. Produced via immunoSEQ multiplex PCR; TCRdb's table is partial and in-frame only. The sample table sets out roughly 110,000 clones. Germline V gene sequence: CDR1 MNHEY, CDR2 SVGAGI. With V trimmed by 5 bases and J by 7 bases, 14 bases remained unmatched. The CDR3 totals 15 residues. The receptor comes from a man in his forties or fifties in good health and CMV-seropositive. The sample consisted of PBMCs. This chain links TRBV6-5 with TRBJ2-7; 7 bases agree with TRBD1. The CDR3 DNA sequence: TGTGCCAGCAGTCGCTCGGGACAGTATGTCACGGAGCAGTACTTC. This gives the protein CASSRSGQYVTEQYF.